The clone carrying this T cell receptor beta chain turned up a few times. The sample is drawn from a study of blood T cell repertoires in COVID-19. The protocol was immunoSEQ multiplex PCR, while the TCRdb copy is restricted to in-frame clones and leaves out a portion. The sample has around 320,000 clones, around 90% seen once. The CDR3 runs to 14 residues. Germline CDR1 reads MNHEY; CDR2 reads SMNVEV (reference sequence). The trim removed 6 bases at V and 5 bases at J, leaving 5 bases unmatched. Sequenced material: PBMCs or T cells enriched from blood (not recorded which). The receptor was derived from a young woman with acute COVID-19. This chain uses TRBV27 with TRBJ1-5; the match to TRBD1 covers 9 bases. The CDR3 nucleotides are TGTGCCAGCAGGACCGGACAGGGGCATCAGCCCCAGCATTTT. As protein: CASRTGQGHQPQHF.